Detailed here is one T cell receptor beta chain. The entry originates in a study of blood T cell repertoires in COVID-19. Study-wide context: Samples of COVID-19 (acute and convalescent) were obtained from the United States, Italy and Spain.

Participants' own reports of clinical history determined their cohort assignment. Recovered status in Cohort 3 required two negative PCRs, clearance, or symptom resolution. Germline-derived CDR1 and CDR2 are MGHRA and YSYEKL. Trimming removed 1 base from V and 7 bases from J, with 22 bases in between. CDR3 length equals 18 residues. In the original analysis: Reference gene primers were amplified, and this amplification served to estimate nucleated cell counts. The repertoire was sequenced with immunoSEQ multiplex PCR; TCRdb's copy has only in-frame clones and lacks some. D and trimming come from the DNA, and the V and J calls and clone size come from that table. The repertoire holds 85,000 to 130,000 clones, with roughly 85% as singletons.

This clonotype originated in a woman aged 45-59 years who had recovered from COVID-19. This sequence joins TRBV4-1 and TRBJ2-2; D may be TRBD1 (6 bases). Material: PBMCs or T cells enriched from blood (not recorded which). The CDR3 DNA follows: TGCGCCAGCAGCCAAGCCACCGGGACACCGGCCAGGGTCGGGGAGCTGTTTTTT. This translates into CASSQATGTPARVGELFF.